This TCR beta chain was recovered during a study of T cell responses to AZD1222 COVID-19 vaccine. Turning to this clone: Its antigen remains unidentified.

Study-level results: Unmutated variant regions are reportedly the target of nearly half of TCRs that are spike-specific. The donors showed a predominance of white British ancestry and of females, with possible underestimation of clonal diversity. Spike-wide coverage was observed for vaccine-associated CD4 TCRs, with dominant responses at 160-218 and 743-854. Spike-specific TCR breadth rose after two AZD1222 doses, and depth rose as well.

The CDR3 consists of 13 residues. The J segment lost 2 bases and the V segment lost 8 bases, leaving 6 bases of the junction unmatched. Germline CDR1 is SGHAT and CDR2 is FQNNGV. TCRdb's copy holds only in-frame clones and misses some; the assay was immunoSEQ multiplex PCR. The sample has roughly 100,000 clones; around 90% are singletons. This sample comprised peripheral blood, obtained on day 0 of AZD1222 vaccination. This rearrangement joins TRBV11-2 to TRBJ2-7; TRBD1 agrees at 7 bases. This TCR came from an adult in good health. The DNA of the CDR3 is TGTGCCAGCTGCCAGGACAGGCCCTACGAGCAGTACTTC. As protein: CASCQDRPYEQYF.